The clone carrying this T cell receptor beta chain was found a few times. Its antigen is still unknown. After removal of 6 bases from V and 4 bases from J, the junction contained 5 bases not matched to a gene. The germline CDR1 and CDR2 sequences are MNHNY and SVGAGI (reference sequence). This CDR3 comprises 15 residues. These data belong to a study of cytomegalovirus exposure and HLA in healthy donors. Whole-study findings and limits: Analyzed later, most CMV-associated TCR beta chains appeared HLA-restricted. One variant, a missense change in DCLRE1C, was linked in a later analysis to TCR beta V- and J-gene trimming. Prior analysis indicated that the majority of TCR beta V segments exhibited productivity approximately 87% or approximately 30% of the time.

Primers included in the PCR were 60 Vbeta and 13 Jbeta primers. How the authors handled the data: Per a later analysis, the number of unique TCR beta chains was 75 million to 90 million, of which around 9.9 million were shared. Generated by immunoSEQ multiplex PCR, the TCRdb table keeps only in-frame clones and is missing some. V and J calls and clone size follow that table, whereas D and trimming were derived from the DNA. Of approximately 140,000 clones in the sample, 80% to 85% are singletons; the top ten hold approximately 1.2%. The receptor's source is a boy aged 5-17 years in good health and CMV-seronegative. Sequenced: PBMCs. V is TRBV6-6 and J is TRBJ2-1; 11 bases map to TRBD2. The CDR3 here is CASSLTSGSYNEQFF. Here the CDR3 DNA reads TGTGCCAGCAGCCTTACTAGCGGGAGTTACAATGAGCAGTTCTTC.